A single sample gave rise to the 10 T cell receptor beta chains below, sequenced in a study of shared clonotypes between healthy human individuals. Clones were sequenced by immunoSEQ multiplex PCR, and TCRdb holds only the in-frame ones, with some missing. The sample has about 2.4 million clones; approximately 90% are singletons. The sample comprised naive CD4+ T cells sorted from blood. Subset noted: CD45RA+ positively selected. All receptors derive from a man aged 18 to 35 in good health.

The CDR3, as DNA: TGTGCCAGCAGCGTAGAGCGGGGCCGCCAAGAGACCCAGTACTTC. Protein product: CASSVERGRQETQYF. The chain couples TRBV9 to TRBJ2-5, with TRBD2 identical over 7 bases. The CDR3 covers 15 residues. Germline V lookup: CDR1 SGDLS, CDR2 YYNGEE. J was trimmed by 1 base and V by 0 bases; bases with no gene match: 3.

The chain combines TRBV30 with TRBJ2-3; D uncertain. The CDR3 has 13 residues. Germline-derived CDR1 and CDR2 are GTSNPN and SVGIG (reference sequence). Trimming removed 3 bases from V and 2 bases from J, with 9 bases in between. The CDR3 is CAWSGQYTDTQYF. The CDR3 DNA sequence: TGTGCCTGGAGCGGCCAATACACAGATACGCAGTATTTT.

The chain uses TRBV6-6 and TRBJ1-2; a weak D match, TRBD1 (6 bases). The V and J ends lost 6 bases and 2 bases respectively, with 13 bases between them. The CDR3 spans 14 residues. Germline V lookup: CDR1 MNHNY, CDR2 SVGAGI (reference sequence). This CDR3 is CASSQLDSNYGYTF. Written as DNA, the CDR3 is TGTGCCAGCAGCCAATTGGACAGCAACTATGGCTACACCTTC.

Notes on this clone: Distinct nucleotide sequences in the sample also encode this CDR3. V and J are TRBV19 and TRBJ2-2; D uncertain. V was pared by 3 bases and J by 7 bases, with 6 bases between. This CDR3 comprises 12 residues. Germline CDR1 reads LNHDA; CDR2 reads SQIVND (reference sequence). The CDR3: CASSIGSGELFF. The CDR3 DNA sequence: TGTGCCAGTAGTATTGGTAGCGGGGAGCTGTTTTTT.

This clone was recorded once. The chain has TRBV7-6 and TRBJ1-5, with a tentative D call TRBD1 (6 bases). Germline V gene data show CDR1 as SGHVS and CDR2 as FNYEAQ. CDR3 length: 14 residues. V was trimmed by 1 base and J by 6 bases, leaving 10 bases between them. The CDR3 region is CASSLGGGGQPQHF. In DNA, the CDR3 is TGTGCCAGCAGCTTAGGAGGGGGAGGTCAGCCCCAGCATTTT.

The count of this clone is one. The V call is TRBV4-3, the J call TRBJ1-6, with TRBD1 as a possible D gene (6 bases). Trimming removed 3 bases at V and 7 bases at J, with 19 bases between. From germline, CDR1 is LGHNA and CDR2 YSLEER. CDR3 length equals 17 residues. CDR3: CASSHLPGGQGNSPLHF. The CDR3 DNA reads TGCGCCAGCAGCCACCTCCCCGGGGGGCAGGGAAATTCACCCCTCCACTTT.

To note about this clone: At the DNA level, this CDR3 is encoded by other sequences in the same sample as well. This rearrangement joins TRBV5-1 to TRBJ1-3, with D unclear. The CDR3 length is 14 residues. Germline-derived CDR1 and CDR2 are SGHRS and YFSETQ. Trimming removed 1 base at V and 3 bases at J, with 8 bases between. DNA for the CDR3: TGCGCCAGCAGCTTGTCTGCGAGTGGAAACACCATATATTTT. It is translated as CASSLSASGNTIYF. The full variable domain, its missing parts supplied by reference TRBV5-1 and TRBJ1-3, is KAGVTQTPRYLIKTRGQQVTLSCSPISGHRSVSWYQQTPGQGLQFLFEYFSETQRNKGNFPGRFSGRQFSNSRSEMNVSTLELGDSALYLCASSLSASGNTIYFGEGSWLTVV.

V usage is TRBV13 and J usage is TRBJ2-3; TRBD1 matches at 10 bases. There are 15 residues in the CDR3. Losses at the gene ends were 0 bases for V and 8 bases for J; bases not matched to a gene: 5. Per the germline V gene, CDR1 is PRHDT and CDR2 is FYEKMQ (reference sequence). The CDR3 protein is CASSLGDRGRATQYF. DNA of the CDR3: TGTGCCAGCAGCTTAGGAGACAGGGGGCGTGCTACGCAGTATTTT.

This chain connects TRBV10-3 to TRBJ1-5; D is unresolved. This CDR3 is 13 amino acids long. Trimming stripped 3 bases from V and 3 bases from J, with 6 bases between. The germline gives CDR1 ENHRY, CDR2 SYGVKD. In nucleotides, the CDR3 is TGTGCCATCAGTGAACAGACCAATCAGCCCCAGCATTTT. Amino acids: CAISEQTNQPQHF.

This clone was picked up one time. The genes are TRBV5-6 and TRBJ2-1; either TRBD1 or TRBD2 may supply D (5 bases each). Trimming left V 10 bases short and J 4 bases short, with 21 bases between. The CDR3 runs 15 residues. Germline CDR1 SGHDT, CDR2 YYEEEE. The CDR3 nucleotides read TGTGCCTCTCATCGTGGGACGGTACTTTACAATGAGCAGTTCTTC. Translating it yields CASHRGTVLYNEQFF.